This TCR beta chain was sequenced in a study of cytomegalovirus exposure and HLA in healthy donors. As concerns this clone: Its antigen is currently unknown.

Study observations and caveats: Reports state that TCR beta sequences accurately predicted most subjects' HLA-A and HLA-B alleles.

Healthy donors of bone marrow made up the group. V was pared by 1 base and J by 6 bases, with 5 bases of the junction left unmatched. The CDR3 is 15 amino acids. Germline CDR1 is SGHNT and CDR2 is YYREEE (reference sequence). The primer mix had 60 Vbeta and 13 Jbeta primers. The assay was immunoSEQ multiplex PCR, and TCRdb's table has in-frame clones only and misses some. The sample has 90,000 to 100,000 clones, around 76% seen once. The J gene is TRBJ2-2, the V gene TRBV5-4; TRBD1 aligns across 8 bases. The sample consisted of PBMCs. The clonotype originates from a woman aged 60 to 75 in good health and CMV-seropositive. The chain's CDR3 is CASSLSDREAGELFF. The DNA for the CDR3 is TGTGCCAGCAGCTTGTCGGACAGGGAAGCCGGGGAGCTGTTTTTT. Variable domain in full (rest from reference TRBV5-4 and TRBJ2-2): ETGVTQSPTHLIKTRGQQVTLRCSSQSGHNTVSWYQQALGQGPQFIFQYYREEENGRGNFPPRFSGLQFPNYSSELNVNALELDDSALYLCASSLSDREAGELFFGEGSRLTVL.